This TCR beta chain derives from a study of blood T cell repertoires in COVID-19. The CDR3 length is 14 residues. From germline, CDR1 is LGHDT and CDR2 YNNKEL (reference sequence). Trimming took off 0 bases at V and 1 base at J, with 6 bases between the two ends. Original data processing: Reference gene primer amplification gave estimated nucleated cell counts. Method: immunoSEQ multiplex PCR; TCRdb's copy keeps in-frame clones and lacks some. From that table come the V and J calls and clone size; the DNA was used to work out D and trimming. Of more than 150,000 clones listed, 65% to 85% are singletons. Cohorts were based on clinical histories the participants reported.

The sequence was collected from a woman aged 55-69 years who had recovered from COVID-19. Sequenced sample: PBMCs or T cells enriched from blood (not recorded which). V and J are TRBV3-1 (or the pseudogene TRBV3-2) and TRBJ1-1; D is ambiguous. The CDR3: CASSQEAANTEAFF. Here the CDR3 DNA reads TGTGCCAGCAGCCAAGAGGCGGCGAACACTGAAGCTTTCTTT.